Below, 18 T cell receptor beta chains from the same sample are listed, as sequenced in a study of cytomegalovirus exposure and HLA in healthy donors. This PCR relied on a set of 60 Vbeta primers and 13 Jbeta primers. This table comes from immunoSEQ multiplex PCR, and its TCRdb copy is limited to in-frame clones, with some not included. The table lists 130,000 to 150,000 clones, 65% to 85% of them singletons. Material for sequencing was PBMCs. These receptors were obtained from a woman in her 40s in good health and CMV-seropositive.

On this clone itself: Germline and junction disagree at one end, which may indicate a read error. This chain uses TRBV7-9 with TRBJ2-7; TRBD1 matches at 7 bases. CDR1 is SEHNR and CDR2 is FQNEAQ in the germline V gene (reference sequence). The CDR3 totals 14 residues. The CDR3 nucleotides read TGTTCCAGCAGCCCAATTGGACAGGTCTACGAGCAGTACTTC. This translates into CSSSPIGQVYEQYF.

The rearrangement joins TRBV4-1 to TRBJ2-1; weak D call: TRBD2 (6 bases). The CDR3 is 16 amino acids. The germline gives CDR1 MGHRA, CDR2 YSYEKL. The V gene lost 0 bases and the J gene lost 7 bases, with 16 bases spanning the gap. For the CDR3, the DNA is TGCGCCAGCAGCCAAGATGGCGGGGTGCGGTGGAATGAGCAGTTCTTC. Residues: CASSQDGGVRWNEQFF.

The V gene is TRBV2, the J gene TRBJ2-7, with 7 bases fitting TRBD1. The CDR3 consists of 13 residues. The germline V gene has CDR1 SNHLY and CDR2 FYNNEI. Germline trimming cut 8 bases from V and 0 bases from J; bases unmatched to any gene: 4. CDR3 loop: CASDRDSSYEQYF. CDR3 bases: TGTGCCAGCGACCGGGACAGCTCCTACGAGCAGTACTTC.

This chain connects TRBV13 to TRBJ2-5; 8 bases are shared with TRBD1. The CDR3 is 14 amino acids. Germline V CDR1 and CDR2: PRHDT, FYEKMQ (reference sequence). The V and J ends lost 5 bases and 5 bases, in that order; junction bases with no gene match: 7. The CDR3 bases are TGTGCCAGCAGCCAGGGGGCTAGTACTGAGACCCAGTACTTC. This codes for CASSQGASTETQYF.

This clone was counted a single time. The CDR3: CATSRGGSGGLLEKLFF. The CDR3 coding sequence is TGTGCCACCAGCAGAGGTGGATCAGGGGGCTTGTTGGAAAAACTGTTTTTT. The V call is TRBV15, the J call TRBJ1-4; 8 bases fit TRBD1. CDR1 LNHNV and CDR2 YYDKDF come from the germline V gene (reference sequence). This CDR3 is 17 amino acids long. After removal of 1 base from V and 8 bases from J, the junction contained 12 bases not matched to a gene.

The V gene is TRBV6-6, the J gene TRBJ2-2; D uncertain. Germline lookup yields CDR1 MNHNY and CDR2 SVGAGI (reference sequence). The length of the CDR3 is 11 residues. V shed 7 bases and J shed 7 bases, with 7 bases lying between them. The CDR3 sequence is CASTQNGELFF. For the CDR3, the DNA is TGTGCCAGCACCCAGAACGGGGAGCTGTTTTTT.

The CDR3 DNA reads TGTGCCAGCAGCTTAAACCCCACCTACTACGAGCAGTACTTC. As protein: CASSLNPTYYEQYF. The V and J genes are TRBV7-2 and TRBJ2-7; no clear D gene. Germline CDR1 and CDR2: SGHTA and FQGNSA. This CDR3 region has 14 residues. Trimming shortened V by 2 bases and J by 3 bases, and 11 bases separated the two germline ends.

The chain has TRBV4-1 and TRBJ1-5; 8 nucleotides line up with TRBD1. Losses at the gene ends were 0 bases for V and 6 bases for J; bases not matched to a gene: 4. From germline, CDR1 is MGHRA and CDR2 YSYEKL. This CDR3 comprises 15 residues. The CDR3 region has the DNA TGCGCCAGCAGCCAAGATCCGACAGGGGCTCAGCCCCAGCATTTT. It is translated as CASSQDPTGAQPQHF.

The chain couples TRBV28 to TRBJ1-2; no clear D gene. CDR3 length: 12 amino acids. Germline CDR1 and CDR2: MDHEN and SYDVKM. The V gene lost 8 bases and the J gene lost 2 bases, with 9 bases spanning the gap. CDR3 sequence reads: CASEQVNYGYTF. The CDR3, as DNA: TGTGCCAGCGAGCAGGTCAACTATGGCTACACCTTC.

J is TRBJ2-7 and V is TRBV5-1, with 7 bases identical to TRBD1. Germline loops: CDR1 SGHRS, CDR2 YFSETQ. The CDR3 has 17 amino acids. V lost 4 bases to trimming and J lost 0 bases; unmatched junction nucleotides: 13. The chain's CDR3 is CASSIWAAGGSSYEQYF. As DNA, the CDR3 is TGCGCCAGCAGCATTTGGGCGGCAGGGGGTAGCTCCTACGAGCAGTACTTC.

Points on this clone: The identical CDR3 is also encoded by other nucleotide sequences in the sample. The CDR3, as DNA: TGTGCCAGCTCACCAAGACAGGGGGCTCCTAGCGGGGTTCAAGAGACCCAGTACTTC. As protein: CASSPRQGAPSGVQETQYF. V is TRBV18 and J is TRBJ2-5; maybe TRBD1 (10 bases). V lost 2 bases, J lost 2 bases, and 24 bases lay in between. This CDR3 comprises 19 residues. Germline CDR1 reads KGHSH; CDR2 reads LQKENI.

The CDR3 is CASSRGGFNYGYTF. CDR3 nucleotide sequence: TGTGCCAGCAGCCGGGGGGGTTTTAACTATGGCTACACCTTC. This rearrangement joins TRBV7-9 to TRBJ1-2, with D tentatively TRBD1 (5 bases). CDR3 size: 14 residues. Trimming shortened V by 5 bases and J by 1 base, and 11 bases separated the two germline ends. Germline V gene sequence: CDR1 SEHNR, CDR2 FQNEAQ (reference sequence).

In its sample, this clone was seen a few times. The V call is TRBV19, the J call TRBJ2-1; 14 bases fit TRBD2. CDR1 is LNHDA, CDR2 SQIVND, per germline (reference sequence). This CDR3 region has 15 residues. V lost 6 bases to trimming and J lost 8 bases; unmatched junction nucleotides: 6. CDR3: CASRLGTSGGYEQFF. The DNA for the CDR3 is TGTGCCAGTAGACTAGGGACTAGCGGGGGCTATGAGCAGTTCTTC.

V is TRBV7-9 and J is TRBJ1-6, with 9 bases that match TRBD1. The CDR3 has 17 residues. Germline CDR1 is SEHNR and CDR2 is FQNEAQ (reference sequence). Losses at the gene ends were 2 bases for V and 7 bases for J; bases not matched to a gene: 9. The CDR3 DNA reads TGTGCCAGCAGCTTACCGGGACAGGGAACCGTGAATTCACCCCTCCACTTT. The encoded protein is CASSLPGQGTVNSPLHF.

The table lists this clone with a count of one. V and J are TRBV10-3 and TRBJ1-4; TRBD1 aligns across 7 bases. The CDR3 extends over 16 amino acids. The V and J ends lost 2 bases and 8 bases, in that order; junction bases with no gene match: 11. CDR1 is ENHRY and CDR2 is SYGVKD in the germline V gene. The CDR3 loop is CAISEGDRDKGEKLFF. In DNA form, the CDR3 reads TGTGCCATCAGTGAGGGAGACAGGGACAAGGGAGAAAAACTGTTTTTT.

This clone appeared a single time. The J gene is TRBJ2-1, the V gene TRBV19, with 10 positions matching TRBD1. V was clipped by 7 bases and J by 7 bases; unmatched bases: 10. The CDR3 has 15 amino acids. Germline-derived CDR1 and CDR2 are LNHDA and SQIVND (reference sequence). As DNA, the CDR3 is TGTGCCAGTAAGTTGGTCGGACAGGGGGAGAATGAGCAGTTCTTC. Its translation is CASKLVGQGENEQFF.

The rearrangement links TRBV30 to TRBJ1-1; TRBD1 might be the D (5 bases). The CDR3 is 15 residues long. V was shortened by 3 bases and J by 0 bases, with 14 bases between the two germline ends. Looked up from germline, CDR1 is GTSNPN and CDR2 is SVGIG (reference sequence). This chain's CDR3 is CAWSGPGHMNTEAFF. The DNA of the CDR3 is TGTGCCTGGAGCGGTCCCGGACATATGAACACTGAAGCTTTCTTT.

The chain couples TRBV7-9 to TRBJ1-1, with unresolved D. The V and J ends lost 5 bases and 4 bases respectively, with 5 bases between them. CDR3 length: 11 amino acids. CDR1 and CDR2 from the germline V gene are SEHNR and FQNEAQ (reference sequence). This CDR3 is CASSQATEAFF. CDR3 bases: TGTGCCAGCAGCCAAGCCACTGAAGCTTTCTTT.